This T cell receptor (beta chain) was recovered during a study of shared clonotypes between healthy human individuals. The CDR3 length is 15 residues. The germline V gene encodes CDR1 MDHEN and CDR2 SYDVKM. The V end was cut by 10 bases, the J end by 2 bases, with 18 bases between. The assay was immunoSEQ multiplex PCR, and TCRdb's table has in-frame clones only and misses some. The sample lists approximately 2.5 million clones, over 85% occurring once. Input material: naive CD4+ T cells from PBMCs. Subset noted: CD45RA+ positively selected. The receptor comes from a man aged 18 to 29 in good health. Some clones in this sample may be carry-over from other donors' samples. The rearrangement joins TRBV28 to TRBJ1-5; D gene uncertain. CDR3 nucleotide sequence: TGTGCCATCCTAGCCAAGGTATTCGGCAATCAGCCCCAGCATTTT. The encoded protein is CAILAKVFGNQPQHF.